Following are 14 T cell receptor beta chains from one sample sequenced in a study of T cell responses to AZD1222 COVID-19 vaccine. The protocol was immunoSEQ multiplex PCR, while the TCRdb copy is restricted to in-frame clones and leaves out a portion. Of 130,000 to 150,000 clones listed, 90% are singletons. Sequencing used peripheral blood, obtained on day 0 of AZD1222 vaccination. These receptor sequences come from an adult in good health.

This chain's CDR3 is CASSRDRGVDWGYTF. The CDR3 coding sequence is TGTGCCAGCAGCCGGGACAGGGGGGTTGATTGGGGCTACACCTTC. The chain is built from TRBV6-5 and TRBJ1-2; TRBD1 matches 11 bases. The trim removed 6 bases at V and 8 bases at J, leaving 11 bases unmatched. The CDR3 runs 15 residues. CDR1 is MNHEY and CDR2 is SVGAGI in the germline V gene.

V usage is TRBV2 and J usage is TRBJ2-6; TRBD1 aligns across 7 bases. There are 16 residues in the CDR3. Germline CDR1 and CDR2: SNHLY and FYNNEI. V dropped 8 bases and J dropped 0; count of bases not matched to a gene: 7. The CDR3: CASLDRSPSGANVLTF. CDR3 coding DNA: TGTGCCAGCCTGGACAGGAGCCCCTCTGGGGCCAACGTCCTGACTTTC.

The chain joins TRBV5-1 to TRBJ1-2; possibly TRBD1 for D (5 bases). The CDR3 contains 14 residues. CDR1 and CDR2 (germline): SGHRS, YFSETQ. Trimming took 2 bases from V and 4 from J, leaving 12 bases between them. The CDR3 DNA reads as TGCGCCAGCAGCTTAGCGACGGGGGTCTATGGCTACACCTTC. This encodes CASSLATGVYGYTF.

This rearrangement joins TRBV2 to TRBJ2-1; TRBD2 is a possible D gene (6 bases). The germline gives CDR1 SNHLY, CDR2 FYNNEI. V was pared by 4 bases and J by 4 bases, with 11 bases between. The CDR3 contains 14 residues. This CDR3 reads CASSGAGRYNEQFF. The CDR3 DNA reads as TGTGCCAGCAGTGGAGCGGGTAGATACAATGAGCAGTTCTTC.

On this clone: Distinct nucleotide sequences in the sample also encode this CDR3. The rearrangement uses TRBV18 and TRBJ1-5; D gene unclear. The CDR3 loop spans 14 amino acids. Germline V lookup: CDR1 KGHSH, CDR2 LQKENI. Trimming left V 2 bases short and J 3 bases short, with 8 bases between. CDR3 amino acids: CASSPGQNNQPQHF. The CDR3, as DNA: TGTGCCAGCTCACCAGGGCAGAACAATCAGCCCCAGCATTTT.

This sequence joins TRBV19 and TRBJ1-5; 9 bases map to TRBD1. The CDR3 extends over 17 amino acids. V trimming: 2 bases; J trimming: 0 bases; junction bases outside the gene matches: 5. The germline CDR1 and CDR2 sequences are LNHDA and SQIVND (reference sequence). The CDR3 loop is CASSIYWTGVSNQPQHF. CDR3 DNA sequence: TGTGCCAGTAGTATATATTGGACAGGGGTTAGCAATCAGCCCCAGCATTTT.

The genes are TRBV6-5 and TRBJ1-3; TRBD1 matches at 8 bases. CDR3 length equals 15 residues. The junction had 5 bases not matched to a gene; V was cut back by 5 bases and J by 2 bases. Germline V lookup: CDR1 MNHEY, CDR2 SVGAGI. CDR3 residues: CASSRTGLTGNTIYF. The CDR3 nucleotides are TGTGCCAGCAGTCGGACAGGGTTAACTGGAAACACCATATATTTT.

The rearrangement uses TRBV30 and TRBJ2-3; D remains unclear. V lost 0 bases to trimming and J lost 2 bases, with 6 bases between them. Germline assignment: CDR1 GTSNPN and CDR2 SVGIG (reference sequence). The length of the CDR3 is 13 residues. Here the CDR3 DNA reads TGTGCCTGGAGTGTGAGATACACAGATACGCAGTATTTT. Protein sequence: CAWSVRYTDTQYF.

V and J are TRBV7-9 and TRBJ2-1, with 11 positions matching TRBD2. The CDR3 is 16 residues long. V lost 0 bases, J lost 8 bases, and 6 bases stayed unmatched. The germline V gene encodes CDR1 SEHNR and CDR2 FQNEAQ (reference sequence). The CDR3 spells CASSLAGTSGRYEQFF. CDR3 in DNA: TGTGCCAGCAGCTTAGCCGGGACTAGCGGAAGGTATGAGCAGTTCTTC. The full variable domain, completed using reference TRBV7-9 and TRBJ2-1, is DTGVSQNPRHKITKRGQNVTFRCDPISEHNRLYWYRQTLGQGPEFLTYFQNEAQLEKSRLLSDRFSAERPKGSFSTLEIQRTEQGDSAMYLCASSLAGTSGRYEQFFGPGTRLTVL.

The chain recombines TRBV6-5 with TRBJ1-1; D is unresolved. The CDR3 loop spans 13 amino acids. Germline assignment: CDR1 MNHEY and CDR2 SVGAGI. V was shortened by 11 bases and J by 1 base, with 14 bases between the two germline ends. CDR3: CAASRGRNTEAFF. The CDR3 DNA reads as TGTGCCGCGAGTCGGGGTAGGAACACTGAAGCTTTCTTT.

CDR3 DNA sequence: TGTGCCAGCAGCCAAGATTCAGGACAGGGGAAAGAGACCCAGTACTTC. Encoded protein: CASSQDSGQGKETQYF. The chain has TRBV3-1 (or the pseudogene TRBV3-2) and TRBJ2-5, with TRBD1 matching over 9 bases. This CDR3 has 16 amino acids. The J segment lost 3 bases and the V segment lost 0 bases, leaving 5 bases of the junction unmatched. Germline V gene sequence: CDR1 LGHDT, CDR2 YNNKEL (reference sequence).

The J gene is TRBJ1-2, the V gene TRBV12-3 or TRBV12-4; D unresolved. CDR3 size: 12 residues. The ends were cut back, 5 bases at V and 3 bases at J, with 7 bases in the middle. CDR3 sequence: CASSGPYYGYTF. The CDR3 DNA reads as TGTGCCAGCAGTGGGCCTTACTATGGCTACACCTTC.

This clone was observed a single time. This sequence joins TRBV19 and TRBJ1-2; D ambiguous. The CDR3 totals 16 residues. Trimming left V 7 bases short and J 1 base short, with 19 bases between. Germline CDR1 reads LNHDA; CDR2 reads SQIVND (reference sequence). CDR3 sequence: CASTLFGGGYNYGYTF. DNA for the CDR3: TGTGCCAGTACCCTATTCGGTGGCGGATATAACTATGGCTACACCTTC.

This clone occurred a few times. The chain links TRBV6-2 or TRBV6-3 to TRBJ1-1; D is unclear. There are 14 residues in the CDR3. The germline V and J ends were trimmed by 5 bases and 5 bases, with 15 bases remaining between them. Germline assignment: CDR1 MNHEY and CDR2 SVGEGT. The CDR3 nucleotides are TGTGCCAGCAGTGCTACGGAGGTTTGGACTGAAGCTTTCTTT. Translated: CASSATEVWTEAFF.